This TCR beta chain emerged from a study of blood T cell repertoires in COVID-19. About the research overall: The study drew acute and convalescent COVID-19 samples from the United States, Italy and Spain.

This clone was recorded once. Per germline, CDR1 MRHNA and CDR2 SNTAGT. The CDR3 extends over 16 amino acids. Unmatched junction bases numbered 6, after V lost 4 bases and J lost 2 bases. Using immunoSEQ multiplex PCR, the repertoire was profiled, and TCRdb retains in-frame clones only, with some absent. The sample has more than 250,000 clones, approximately 80% seen once. The chain carries TRBV6-4 and TRBJ2-3; 10 nucleotides match TRBD2. Source material: peripheral blood. This TCR was sampled from a human donor in a cohort sampled during active COVID-19. The CDR3 reads CASSVLAGGSTDTQYF. CDR3 nucleotides: TGTGCCAGCAGTGTGTTAGCGGGGGGTTCCACAGATACGCAGTATTTT.